The next 21 T cell receptor beta chains were all read from a single sample in a study of blood T cell repertoires in COVID-19. The table came from immunoSEQ multiplex PCR; TCRdb's copy has only in-frame clones and leaves some out. The sample records some 100,000 clones, approximately 87% being singletons. Sequenced sample: peripheral blood. These receptors came from a man aged 65-85 years who had recovered from COVID-19.

The V call is TRBV6-2 or TRBV6-3, the J call TRBJ2-5; D perhaps matches TRBD2 (6 bases). Per the germline V gene, CDR1 is MNHEY and CDR2 is SVGEGT. Trimming pared 6 bases from V and 3 bases from J, leaving 11 bases between. The CDR3 is 13 residues long. The CDR3 is CASSRWGEETQYF. For the CDR3, the DNA is TGTGCCAGCAGCCGGTGGGGGGAAGAGACCCAGTACTTC.

The CDR3 spells CASSFSGGSYGYTF. The CDR3 DNA sequence: TGTGCCAGCAGCTTTTCAGGGGGAAGCTATGGCTACACCTTC. The rearrangement links TRBV11-2 to TRBJ1-2; 7 bases match TRBD1. J gave up 4 bases and V 3 bases, and 5 bases lay outside the gene matches. CDR1 is SGHAT, CDR2 FQNNGV, per germline. CDR3 length: 14 residues.

The J gene is TRBJ1-5, the V gene TRBV28, with TRBD1 matching over 12 bases. J gave up 7 bases and V 9 bases, and 16 bases lay outside the gene matches. Germline V gene sequence: CDR1 MDHEN, CDR2 SYDVKM. The CDR3 extends over 17 amino acids. CDR3 coding DNA: TGTGCCAGTAACGTGGGCCGGGACAGGGGGCGAGGGCAGCCCCAGCATTTT. Residues: CASNVGRDRGRGQPQHF.

The rearrangement links TRBV15 to TRBJ1-6; 7 bases fit TRBD1. The CDR3 spans 22 residues. V lost 0 bases and J lost 0; bases outside the gene matches: 17. From germline, CDR1 is LNHNV and CDR2 YYDKDF (reference sequence). For the CDR3, the DNA is TGTGCCACCAGCAGAGAAGGGGGCGAGAGTCACTGGGACAGCTCCTATAATTCACCCCTCCACTTT. Translation gives CATSREGGESHWDSSYNSPLHF.

This clone has a single count. This chain links TRBV30 with TRBJ2-7; TRBD1 might be the D (6 bases). The V and J ends lost 0 bases and 3 bases respectively, with 15 bases between them. The CDR3 length is 15 residues. Germline assignment: CDR1 GTSNPN and CDR2 SVGIG (reference sequence). The DNA for the CDR3 is TGTGCCTGGAGTGTACTACAGGGCGGTAACTACGAGCAGTACTTC. It is translated as CAWSVLQGGNYEQYF.

V usage is TRBV7-9 and J usage is TRBJ1-2, with a tentative D call TRBD1 (6 bases). The V and J ends lost 5 bases and 6 bases respectively, with 19 bases between them. CDR3 length: 15 amino acids. The germline V gene has CDR1 SEHNR and CDR2 FQNEAQ (reference sequence). This CDR3 reads CASSTVHRVGNGYTF. CDR3 DNA sequence: TGTGCCAGCAGCACAGTCCACAGGGTCGGAAATGGCTACACCTTC.

This chain links TRBV6-5 with TRBJ2-2, with a weak D call TRBD1 (6 bases). V dropped 4 bases and J dropped 2 bases, with 11 bases sitting between them. Germline V CDR1 and CDR2: MNHEY, SVGAGI. The CDR3 has 15 amino acids. The CDR3 bases are TGTGCCAGCAGTTTGGACAGATTAAACACCGGGGAGCTGTTTTTT. Amino acid sequence: CASSLDRLNTGELFF.

This clone was detected a few times. The V and J genes are TRBV7-9 and TRBJ1-2; the D gene is possibly TRBD1 (6 bases). In germline, CDR1 is SEHNR, CDR2 FQNEAQ (reference sequence). Trimming pared 4 bases from V and 8 bases from J, leaving 17 bases between. The CDR3 is 14 residues long. CDR3 region: CASSSFQGIGGYTF. As DNA, the CDR3 is TGTGCCAGCAGCTCCTTTCAGGGGATCGGCGGCTACACCTTC. The variable domain in full, completed from reference TRBV7-9 and TRBJ1-2, reads DTGVSQNPRHKITKRGQNVTFRCDPISEHNRLYWYRQTLGQGPEFLTYFQNEAQLEKSRLLSDRFSAERPKGSFSTLEIQRTEQGDSAMYLCASSSFQGIGGYTFGSGTRLTVV.

The chain joins TRBV9 to TRBJ2-5; weak D call: TRBD1 (5 bases). CDR1 and CDR2 (germline): SGDLS, YYNGEE. Trimming left V 1 base short and J 4 bases short, with 11 bases between. The CDR3 has 14 residues. The CDR3 spells CASSVQGIGETQYF. CDR3 sequence (DNA): TGTGCCAGCAGCGTACAGGGTATAGGAGAGACCCAGTACTTC.

This clone was seen only once. The genes are TRBV6-6 and TRBJ2-3; 12 bases fit TRBD2. This CDR3 comprises 14 residues. The J segment lost 7 bases and the V segment lost 6 bases, leaving 5 bases of the junction unmatched. Germline V lookup: CDR1 MNHNY, CDR2 SVGAGI (reference sequence). The CDR3 DNA sequence: TGTGCCAGCAGCGCTAGCGGGGGGGTCCATACGCAGTATTTT. Amino acid sequence: CASSASGGVHTQYF.

The V gene is TRBV6-6, the J gene TRBJ1-5; unclear D gene. Trimming left V 0 bases short and J 6 bases short, with 9 bases between. Germline V gene lookup returns CDR1 MNHNY and CDR2 SVGAGI (reference sequence). The CDR3 loop spans 14 amino acids. The CDR3 here is CASSYSERSQPQHF. For the CDR3, the DNA is TGTGCCAGCAGTTACTCGGAGAGAAGTCAGCCCCAGCATTTT.

J is TRBJ1-2 and V is TRBV20-1; D is possibly TRBD1 (5 bases). Between the trimmed V and J ends, which lost 3 bases and 10 bases, there was a span of 15 bases. In germline, CDR1 is DFQATT, CDR2 SNEGSKA (reference sequence). The CDR3 loop spans 12 amino acids. CDR3 coding DNA: TGCAGTGCTAGTCATAGTGACAGACACTACACCTTC. The encoded protein is CSASHSDRHYTF.

The rearrangement joins TRBV27 to TRBJ2-7, with TRBD1 matching 8 bases. V lost 3 bases, J lost 1 base, and 8 bases stayed unmatched. The V gene's germline CDR1 is MNHEY and CDR2 SMNVEV (reference sequence). This CDR3 comprises 16 residues. The CDR3 loop reads CASSFSTGDFSYEQYF. DNA for the CDR3: TGTGCCAGCAGTTTCTCGACAGGGGATTTTTCCTACGAGCAGTACTTC.

This rearrangement joins TRBV2 to TRBJ1-5; D is unclear. The CDR3 consists of 15 residues. Per germline, CDR1 SNHLY and CDR2 FYNNEI. V lost 0 bases and J 4 bases, leaving 10 bases between the germline ends. CDR3: CASSEARGRNQPQHF. CDR3 bases: TGTGCCAGCAGTGAAGCGCGAGGGAGGAATCAGCCCCAGCATTTT.

The V and J genes are TRBV5-1 and TRBJ2-3; 7 bases fit TRBD1. V lost 2 bases, J lost 6 bases, and 9 bases stayed unmatched. CDR1 is SGHRS, CDR2 YFSETQ, per germline. The CDR3 runs to 15 residues. The CDR3 here is CASSLQFTGVDTQYF. In DNA form, the CDR3 reads TGCGCCAGCAGCTTACAATTCACAGGGGTCGATACGCAGTATTTT.

This chain joins TRBV5-6 and TRBJ2-2, with 7 bases that match TRBD1. V was clipped by 4 bases and J by 6 bases; unmatched bases: 15. Germline CDR1 SGHDT, CDR2 YYEEEE. The CDR3 consists of 17 residues. CDR3 coding DNA: TGTGCCAGCAGCCAGGGGCTGTATCCAGACAGGGCCGGGGAGCTGTTTTTT. Its protein is CASSQGLYPDRAGELFF.

This chain connects TRBV9 to TRBJ1-4, with D possibly matching TRBD1 (6 bases). Trimming took 0 bases from V and 6 from J, leaving 9 bases between them. CDR3 length equals 14 residues. Germline-derived CDR1 and CDR2 are SGDLS and YYNGEE. Here the CDR3 DNA reads TGTGCCAGCAGCGTAGGCAGGGGTGATGAAAAACTGTTTTTT. This translates into CASSVGRGDEKLFF.

This clone was counted a single time. The rearrangement links TRBV27 to TRBJ2-2; perhaps TRBD1 as D (6 bases). V was cut by 6 bases and J by 0 bases, with 11 bases left in between. Looked up from germline, CDR1 is MNHEY and CDR2 is SMNVEV (reference sequence). This CDR3 contains 15 residues. CDR3: CASRPRTANTGELFF. The CDR3 DNA reads as TGTGCCAGCAGGCCACGGACAGCGAACACCGGGGAGCTGTTTTTT.

The CDR3 bases are TGTGCCAGCAGTTTGGCGGGAGGTTTTGAGACCCAGTACTTC. This translates into CASSLAGGFETQYF. The V call is TRBV28, the J call TRBJ2-5; 8 nucleotides agree with TRBD2. The CDR3 totals 14 residues. V trimming: 3 bases; J trimming: 5 bases; junction bases outside the gene matches: 5. From germline, CDR1 is MDHEN and CDR2 SYDVKM.

The rearrangement joins TRBV12-3 or TRBV12-4 to TRBJ1-2; 12 bases map to TRBD1. V was pared by 6 bases and J by 6 bases, with 2 bases of the junction left unmatched. The CDR3 loop spans 13 amino acids. The CDR3 is CASRGTGGHGYTF. The CDR3, as DNA: TGTGCCAGCAGGGGGACAGGGGGCCATGGCTACACCTTC.

The V gene is TRBV30, the J gene TRBJ2-3; TRBD1 aligns across 8 bases. J was trimmed by 1 base and V by 3 bases; bases with no gene match: 0. The germline gives CDR1 GTSNPN, CDR2 SVGIG (reference sequence). The CDR3 sequence is 13 residues long. The CDR3 loop reads CAWRTGGTDTQYF. For the CDR3, the DNA is TGTGCCTGGAGGACAGGGGGCACAGATACGCAGTATTTT. Together with reference TRBV30 and TRBJ2-3, the CDR3 gives the full variable domain: SQTIHQWPATLVQPVGSPLSLECTVEGTSNPNLYWYRQAAGRGLQLLFYSVGIGQISSEVPQNLSASRPQDRQFILSSKKLLLSDSGFYLCAWRTGGTDTQYFGPGTRLTVL.